This T cell receptor (beta chain) was sequenced in a study of blood T cells in healthy people across ages. A word on this clonotype: Its target is not known.

The CDR3 is 15 amino acids. Trimming removed 5 bases from V and 6 bases from J; junction bases left unmatched: 8. Using a J-beta primer mix together with a sample-barcoded 5' primer, a second PCR was run for about 7 to 12 cycles. In TCRdb, the 5' RACE reads were re-called with MiXCR into one record per CDR3 protein. The sample carries 800,000 to 1,300,000 distinct CDR3 sequences, 20% to 25% recorded once. Study conclusions and caveats: From one million sequenced T cells, diversity estimates were lower bounds. Significant beta diversity loss was already apparent by age 40, declining roughly linearly.

These data also featured in a second study, about T cells of mothers and their children. That source adds: Healthy Caucasian mothers, a few in number, and their six children were the donors. There were over 9.5 million TCR beta CDR3 reads from each mother and several million from each child.

The receptor was derived from a girl aged 2 to 10 in good health. The sequencing input was blood. The rearrangement links TRBV12-3 or TRBV12-4 to TRBJ1-3; the match to TRBD1 covers 9 bases. CDR3 DNA sequence: TGTGCCAGCAGTCTGGACAGGGGAGAAGTAAACACCATATATTTT. Translating it yields CASSLDRGEVNTIYF.